The clone carrying this T cell receptor (beta chain) was recorded once. Its specificity is unknown. The record originates from a study of cytomegalovirus exposure and HLA in healthy donors. Study summary: From about 179 million T cells, an earlier analysis saw 110 million or so unique TCR beta sequences.

The study, taken as a whole, reports: CMV serostatus was the sole immune exposure data available. The classifier was said to identify cytomegalovirus status with high specificity and sensitivity. A link between a missense DCLRE1C variant and TCR beta V- and J-gene trimming emerged from a later analysis.

Unmatched junction bases numbered 4, after V lost 2 bases and J lost 0 bases. Germline values: CDR1 SGHRS, CDR2 YFSETQ. The CDR3 contains 15 residues. 13 Jbeta primers and 60 Vbeta primers were used for the PCR. Only in-frame clones appear in the TCRdb table, and some are missing; sequencing was by immunoSEQ multiplex PCR. Of roughly 110,000 clones in the sample, less than 80% are singletons; the top ten hold around 4.2%. This sequence originates from a woman in her thirties or forties in good health and CMV-seropositive. The genes are TRBV5-1 and TRBJ2-5; TRBD1 agrees at 7 bases. Sequences were obtained from PBMCs. The CDR3 sequence is CASSFLTGNQETQYF. The CDR3, as DNA: TGCGCCAGCAGCTTCCTGACAGGGAACCAAGAGACCCAGTACTTC.